This passage covers 2 T cell receptor beta chains from one sample sequenced in a study of OX40 agonist ivuxolimab in advanced cancers. Repertoires were generated with immunoSEQ multiplex PCR, while TCRdb's copy carries only in-frame clones and drops some. Seen here are under 65,000 clones, around 87% observed once, and the top ten hold 9.5% to 13%. The sample consisted of CD4+ or CD8+ T cells sorted from blood, taken in a trial of the OX40 agonist ivuxolimab. These receptors all stem from an adult with an advanced solid tumor such as melanoma, head and neck, liver or kidney cancer.

This sequence joins TRBV27 and TRBJ2-3; 7 nucleotides align to TRBD2. With V trimmed by 2 bases and J by 0 bases, 5 bases remained unmatched. The germline gives CDR1 MNHEY, CDR2 SMNVEV (reference sequence). This CDR3 contains 16 residues. CDR3 sequence reads: CASSLTGTTSTDTQYF. The CDR3 coding sequence is TGTGCCAGCAGTTTAACCGGGACTACTAGCACAGATACGCAGTATTTT.

The chain links TRBV28 to TRBJ1-5, with D possibly being TRBD1 (5 bases). The V end lost 8 bases, the J end lost 3 bases, and 8 bases lay between the germline ends. This CDR3 has 12 amino acids. CDR1 MDHEN and CDR2 SYDVKM come from the germline V gene. Here the CDR3 DNA reads TGTGCCAGCGCGACAGACAATCAGCCCCAGCATTTT. Encoded protein: CASATDNQPQHF.